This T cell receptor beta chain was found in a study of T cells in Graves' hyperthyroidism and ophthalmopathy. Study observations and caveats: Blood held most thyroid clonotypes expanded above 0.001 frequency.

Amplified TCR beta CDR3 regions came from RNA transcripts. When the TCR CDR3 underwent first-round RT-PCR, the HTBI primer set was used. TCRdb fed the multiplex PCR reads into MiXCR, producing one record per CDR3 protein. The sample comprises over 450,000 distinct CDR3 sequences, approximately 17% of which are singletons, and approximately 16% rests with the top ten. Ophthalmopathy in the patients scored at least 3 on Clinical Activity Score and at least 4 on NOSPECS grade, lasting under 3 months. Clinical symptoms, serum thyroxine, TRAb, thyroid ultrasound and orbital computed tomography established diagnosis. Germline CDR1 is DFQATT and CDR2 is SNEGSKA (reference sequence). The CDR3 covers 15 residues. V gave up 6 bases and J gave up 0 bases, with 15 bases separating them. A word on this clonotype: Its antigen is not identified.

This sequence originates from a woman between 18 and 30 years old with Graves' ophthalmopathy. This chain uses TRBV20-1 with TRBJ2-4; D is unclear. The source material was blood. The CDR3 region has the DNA TGCAGTGCCTCTGACAAGACCGTAGCCAAAAACATTCAGTACTTC. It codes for CSASDKTVAKNIQYF.